The 21 T cell receptor beta chains below were found in one sample sequenced in a study of Ad26.COV2.S vaccination and SARS-CoV-2 variants. The assay was immunoSEQ multiplex PCR, and TCRdb's table has in-frame clones only and misses some. Counted here are some 180,000 clones, approximately 90% occurring once; the ten biggest clones make up around 6.1%. Source: peripheral blood, taken after recovery from COVID-19. The receptor set was obtained from a human donor who had recovered from COVID-19.

The chain carries TRBV6-5 and TRBJ2-1; TRBD2 matches at 7 bases. The CDR3 has 15 residues. Looked up from germline, CDR1 is MNHEY and CDR2 is SVGAGI. Trimming took 6 bases from V and 0 from J; bases not matched to a gene: 5. The CDR3 DNA reads TGTGCCAGCAGGCCAACTAGCGTCTCCTACAATGAGCAGTTCTTC. As protein: CASRPTSVSYNEQFF.

V is TRBV7-6 and J is TRBJ2-1; 12 bases map to TRBD2. V dropped 3 bases and J dropped 10; count of bases not matched to a gene: 13. From germline, CDR1 is SGHVS and CDR2 FNYEAQ. This CDR3 has 17 residues. CDR3 protein: CASSFSGTSGPKREQFF. The CDR3, as DNA: TGTGCCAGCAGCTTCTCCGGGACTAGCGGGCCAAAGAGGGAGCAGTTCTTC.

The chain joins TRBV5-5 to TRBJ1-1; possible D gene TRBD1, 6 bases. This CDR3 has 15 amino acids. The germline CDR1 and CDR2 sequences are SGHKS and YYEKEE (reference sequence). V lost 4 bases and J 4 bases, leaving 17 bases between the germline ends. Written as DNA, the CDR3 is TGTGCCAGCAGCCCCTTCTCCCGAGGGGGCACTGAAGCTTTCTTT. Translation gives CASSPFSRGGTEAFF.

This chain connects TRBV9 to TRBJ2-1, with D maybe TRBD2 (5 bases). CDR1 and CDR2 (germline): SGDLS, YYNGEE. Trimming removed 0 bases at V and 10 bases at J, with 14 bases between. CDR3 length equals 14 residues. This CDR3 reads CASSVEGPEGEQFF. In nucleotides, the CDR3 is TGTGCCAGCAGCGTAGAAGGTCCCGAGGGAGAGCAGTTCTTC.

As concerns this clone: A much larger clone is a single base away; this may be a read error. This same CDR3 is encoded by further DNA sequences in the sample. The chain links TRBV12-3 or TRBV12-4 to TRBJ1-6; D unclear. Trimming left V 1 base short and J 8 bases short, with 0 bases between. CDR3 length: 11 amino acids. The CDR3 loop is CASSLDSPLHF. As DNA, the CDR3 is TGTGCCAGCAGTTTAGATTCACCCCTCCACTTT.

This clone occurred once. The chain combines TRBV19 with TRBJ2-7, with 7 bases that match TRBD2. The CDR3 spans 14 residues. The trim removed 7 bases at V and 2 bases at J, leaving 8 bases unmatched. Germline-derived CDR1 and CDR2 are LNHDA and SQIVND (reference sequence). CDR3 sequence reads: CASKSGGGPYEQYF. DNA for the CDR3: TGTGCCAGTAAAAGTGGGGGAGGGCCCTACGAGCAGTACTTC.

The V and J genes are TRBV2 and TRBJ1-1, with TRBD1 matching 7 bases. Germline CDR1 and CDR2: SNHLY and FYNNEI. V shed 4 bases, J shed 3 bases, and the junction held 8 bases outside the gene matches. This CDR3 region has 15 residues. The CDR3 spells CASSAGGDEDTEAFF. The CDR3 DNA reads TGTGCCAGCAGTGCAGGGGGAGATGAGGACACTGAAGCTTTCTTT.

J is TRBJ1-1 and V is TRBV27; tentative D call: TRBD1 (6 bases). This CDR3 comprises 14 residues. Trimming pared 3 bases from V and 3 bases from J, leaving 11 bases between. The germline V gene has CDR1 MNHEY and CDR2 SMNVEV (reference sequence). The chain's CDR3 is CASSFAGVDTEAFF. The DNA of the CDR3 is TGTGCCAGCAGTTTTGCAGGGGTGGACACTGAAGCTTTCTTT.

The chain carries TRBV5-1 and TRBJ2-1, with 13 bases identical to TRBD2. The CDR3 runs 17 residues. V trimming: 0 bases; J trimming: 4 bases; junction bases outside the gene matches: 4. Germline values: CDR1 SGHRS, CDR2 YFSETQ. The CDR3: CASSLGRLAGGYNEQFF. The CDR3 coding sequence is TGCGCCAGCAGCTTGGGGAGACTAGCGGGGGGATACAATGAGCAGTTCTTC. The full variable domain, rest sourced from reference TRBV5-1 and TRBJ2-1, is KAGVTQTPRYLIKTRGQQVTLSCSPISGHRSVSWYQQTPGQGLQFLFEYFSETQRNKGNFPGRFSGRQFSNSRSEMNVSTLELGDSALYLCASSLGRLAGGYNEQFFGPGTRLTVL.

The chain carries TRBV5-4 and TRBJ2-7; 8 nucleotides agree with TRBD2. The germline CDR1 and CDR2 sequences are SGHNT and YYREEE (reference sequence). V shed 4 bases and J 3 bases; nucleotides not matched to a gene: 9. There are 15 residues in the CDR3. The CDR3: CASSLSGSAYYEQYF. CDR3 DNA: TGTGCCAGCAGCCTCAGCGGGAGCGCTTACTACGAGCAGTACTTC.

CDR3 DNA sequence: TGTGCCAGCAGCGTAGGGGCGGGAGCAAGGGACGAGCAGTACTTC. It specifies CASSVGAGARDEQYF. The rearrangement joins TRBV9 to TRBJ2-7; 7 nucleotides match TRBD2. The CDR3 has 15 amino acids. The V gene's germline CDR1 is SGDLS and CDR2 YYNGEE. The J segment lost 5 bases and the V segment lost 0 bases, leaving 8 bases of the junction unmatched.

The CDR3 DNA reads TGCGCCAGCAGCTTGGACCCGGGGACAGGGAACACCGGGGAGCTGTTTTTT. Translated: CASSLDPGTGNTGELFF. The chain joins TRBV5-1 to TRBJ2-2; 8 bases fit TRBD1. V shed 0 bases, J shed 1 base, and the junction held 5 bases outside the gene matches. Germline assignment: CDR1 SGHRS and CDR2 YFSETQ. This CDR3 has 17 amino acids.

The chain has TRBV3-1 (or the pseudogene TRBV3-2) and TRBJ2-2; D might be TRBD1 or TRBD2, each matching 5 bases. Per the germline V gene, CDR1 is LGHDT and CDR2 is YNNKEL (reference sequence). V lost 6 bases to trimming and J lost 6 bases, with 14 bases between them. This CDR3 spans 14 amino acids. In DNA, the CDR3 is TGTGCCAGCAGTTTTGGGACGGGCGCCGGGGAGCTGTTTTTT. Its translation is CASSFGTGAGELFF.

The V call is TRBV19, the J call TRBJ2-2; possibly TRBD1 for D (6 bases). The CDR3 sequence is 13 residues long. CDR1 and CDR2 (germline): LNHDA, SQIVND (reference sequence). V was trimmed by 7 bases and J by 5 bases, leaving 11 bases between them. The CDR3 nucleotides are TGTGCCAGTACGACAGGAAGAACCGGGGAGCTGTTTTTT. It encodes CASTTGRTGELFF.

This clone was seen once. This chain uses TRBV2 with TRBJ2-1; 7 bases align to TRBD1. This CDR3 is built from 12 residues. With V trimmed by 5 bases and J by 8 bases, 3 bases remained unmatched. Germline CDR1 reads SNHLY; CDR2 reads FYNNEI. CDR3 region: CASSRQGYEQFF. DNA of the CDR3: TGTGCCAGCAGTAGACAGGGTTATGAGCAGTTCTTC.

V usage is TRBV2 and J usage is TRBJ2-3; no clear D gene. This CDR3 has 15 amino acids. Germline V gives CDR1 SNHLY, CDR2 FYNNEI. V was pared by 1 base and J by 0 bases, with 8 bases between. The CDR3 reads CASSEEVTSTDTQYF. As DNA, the CDR3 is TGTGCCAGCAGTGAAGAGGTGACTAGCACAGATACGCAGTATTTT.

The chain has TRBV27 and TRBJ2-7, with 7 bases matching TRBD2. Germline V CDR1 and CDR2: MNHEY, SMNVEV (reference sequence). Losses at the gene ends were 8 bases for V and 4 bases for J; bases not matched to a gene: 8. The CDR3 spans 13 residues. CDR3 sequence: CASAYGLVYEQYF. As DNA, the CDR3 is TGTGCCAGCGCTTACGGACTAGTGTACGAGCAGTACTTC.

V is TRBV12-3 or TRBV12-4 and J is TRBJ2-7, with D perhaps being TRBD1 or TRBD2 (5 bases each). CDR3 length equals 13 residues. The V and J ends lost 5 bases and 2 bases respectively, with 10 bases between them. CDR3 nucleotides: TGTGCCAGCAGTATGGGGACGCCCTACGAGCAGTACTTC. Amino acids: CASSMGTPYEQYF.

This clone was seen just once. The chain combines TRBV2 with TRBJ2-7; D uncertain. V dropped 2 bases and J dropped 4 bases, with 6 bases sitting between them. The CDR3 runs 12 residues. Germline CDR1 SNHLY, CDR2 FYNNEI. CDR3 bases: TGTGCCAGCAGTGAAATGGGATACGAGCAGTACTTC. Its translation: CASSEMGYEQYF. Complete variable domain (other parts from reference TRBV2 and TRBJ2-7): EPEVTQTPSHQVTQMGQEVILRCVPISNHLYFYWYRQILGQKVEFLVSFYNNEISEKSEIFDDQFSVERPDGSNFTLKIRSTKLEDSAMYFCASSEMGYEQYFGPGTRLTVT.

The genes are TRBV6-5 and TRBJ1-6; 7 bases agree with TRBD1. V dropped 7 bases and J dropped 9; count of bases not matched to a gene: 9. This CDR3 has 14 amino acids. The germline gives CDR1 MNHEY, CDR2 SVGAGI. CDR3 sequence: CASKGARLTSPLHF. The CDR3 DNA follows: TGTGCCAGCAAGGGGGCGCGACTGACTTCACCCCTCCACTTT.

CDR3 region: CASSLQAGSGEAFF. The CDR3 DNA follows: TGCGCCAGCAGCTTGCAAGCGGGGTCAGGTGAAGCTTTCTTT. The genes are TRBV5-1 and TRBJ1-1, with D hard to call. Germline loops: CDR1 SGHRS, CDR2 YFSETQ. The CDR3 runs 14 residues. The V end lost 1 base, the J end lost 7 bases, and 14 bases lay between the germline ends.